The 8 T cell receptor beta chains below were found in one sample sequenced in a study of cytomegalovirus exposure and HLA in healthy donors. Profiled with immunoSEQ multiplex PCR; TCRdb holds only in-frame clones, not every one. The table includes about 240,000 clones, 75% to 90% detected once. Sequencing was done on a sample of PBMCs. The receptors were sampled from a woman aged 25-40 years in good health and CMV-seropositive.

The chain joins TRBV5-1 to TRBJ1-4; TRBD1 matches 8 bases. The CDR3 runs to 15 residues. The germline gives CDR1 SGHRS, CDR2 YFSETQ. Losses at the gene ends were 2 bases for V and 0 bases for J; bases not matched to a gene: 0. The CDR3 coding sequence is TGCGCCAGCAGCTTACAGGGGGCAACTAATGAAAAACTGTTTTTT. This translates into CASSLQGATNEKLFF.

Comments on this clone: The same CDR3 also results from other DNA sequences found in this sample. J is TRBJ2-7 and V is TRBV15; 7 positions match TRBD1. J was trimmed by 2 bases and V by 0 bases; bases with no gene match: 4. Germline V gives CDR1 LNHNV, CDR2 YYDKDF (reference sequence). The CDR3 has 15 amino acids. CDR3 bases: TGTGCCACCAGCAGAGATGCACAGGGGACCTACGAGCAGTACTTC. It yields the protein CATSRDAQGTYEQYF.

This chain links TRBV6-5 with TRBJ2-7; 7 bases match TRBD2. The CDR3 consists of 15 residues. The germline V gene encodes CDR1 MNHEY and CDR2 SVGAGI. The trim removed 5 bases at V and 3 bases at J, leaving 10 bases unmatched. The CDR3 region has the DNA TGTGCCAGCAGTAGTAAGCGGGGTACAGGCTACGAGCAGTACTTC. Its protein product is CASSSKRGTGYEQYF.

The chain employs TRBV5-6 and TRBJ2-5; D ambiguous. Germline V gene lookup returns CDR1 SGHDT and CDR2 YYEEEE. The CDR3 covers 15 residues. V lost 1 base to trimming and J lost 3 bases, with 13 bases between them. CDR3 region: CASSLWSGSKETQYF. CDR3 sequence (DNA): TGTGCCAGCAGCTTGTGGTCCGGGTCCAAAGAGACCCAGTACTTC.

The chain joins TRBV27 to TRBJ2-3; maybe TRBD2 (5 bases). V was shortened by 0 bases and J by 4 bases, with 14 bases between the two germline ends. This CDR3 contains 16 residues. From germline, CDR1 is MNHEY and CDR2 SMNVEV (reference sequence). The CDR3 bases are TGTGCCAGCAGTTTATCCTGGCTAGCTCTAGCAGATACGCAGTATTTT. This translates into CASSLSWLALADTQYF.

The chain combines TRBV27 with TRBJ1-5; 7 nucleotides agree with TRBD1. Germline loops: CDR1 MNHEY, CDR2 SMNVEV (reference sequence). J gave up 4 bases and V 6 bases, and 9 bases lay outside the gene matches. CDR3 length: 15 amino acids. CDR3 protein: CASRPARQGNQPQHF. The CDR3 bases are TGTGCCAGCAGGCCCGCAAGACAGGGAAATCAGCCCCAGCATTTT.

V gene TRBV6-1 combines with J gene TRBJ2-7; 9 bases line up with TRBD1. From germline, CDR1 is MNHNS and CDR2 SASEGT. The V gene end was trimmed by 6 bases and the J gene end by 6 bases; junction bases not matched to a gene: 3. The CDR3 has 12 residues. CDR3 region: CASRTGGTEQYF. For the CDR3, the DNA is TGTGCCAGCAGGACAGGGGGAACCGAGCAGTACTTC.

The chain combines TRBV6-6 with TRBJ2-7, with 7 bases that match TRBD1. CDR3 size: 14 residues. Germline-derived CDR1 and CDR2 are MNHNY and SVGAGI (reference sequence). Germline trimming cut 0 bases from V and 1 base from J; bases unmatched to any gene: 0. DNA of the CDR3: TGTGCCAGCAGTTACTCGGGACAGTCCTACGAGCAGTACTTC. Translation gives CASSYSGQSYEQYF.